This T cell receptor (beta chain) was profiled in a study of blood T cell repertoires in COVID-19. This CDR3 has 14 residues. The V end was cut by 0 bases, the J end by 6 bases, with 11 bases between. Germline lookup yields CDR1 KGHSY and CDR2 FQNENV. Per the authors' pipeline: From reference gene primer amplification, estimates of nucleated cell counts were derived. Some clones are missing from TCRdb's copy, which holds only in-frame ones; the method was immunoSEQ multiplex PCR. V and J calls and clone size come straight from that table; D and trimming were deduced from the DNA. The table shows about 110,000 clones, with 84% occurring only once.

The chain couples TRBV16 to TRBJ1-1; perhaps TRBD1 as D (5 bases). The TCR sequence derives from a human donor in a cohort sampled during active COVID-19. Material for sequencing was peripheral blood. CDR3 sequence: CASSQSTVGAEAFF. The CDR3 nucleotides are TGTGCCAGCAGCCAATCGACAGTTGGCGCTGAAGCTTTCTTT.